The 9 T cell receptor beta chains below all came from one sample that was sequenced in a study of identical twins. TCRdb re-derived calls from the 5' RACE reads in MiXCR, one entry per CDR3 protein. The table includes 200,000 to 250,000 distinct CDR3 sequences, approximately 7.1% detected once. The same specimen was also included in a second study, on T cells expressing NK-cell markers.

The sequenced sample was CD8+ T cells sorted from blood. The receptors here all came from a woman in her late teens or twenties in good health.

The V call is TRBV20-1, the J call TRBJ2-3; D possibly corresponds to TRBD1 (5 bases). The CDR3 extends over 15 amino acids. Trimming removed 5 bases at V and 0 bases at J, with 15 bases between. Looked up from germline, CDR1 is DFQATT and CDR2 is SNEGSKA (reference sequence). For the CDR3, the DNA is TGCAGTGCTCCGGACAACCAGTACAGCACAGATACGCAGTATTTT. It translates to CSAPDNQYSTDTQYF.

This clonotype was recorded many times. The V call is TRBV27, the J call TRBJ2-7; 10 positions match TRBD2. V shed 5 bases, J shed 7 bases, and the junction held 2 bases outside the gene matches. CDR3 length equals 12 residues. Germline assignment: CDR1 MNHEY and CDR2 SMNVEV (reference sequence). CDR3 nucleotides: TGTGCCAGCAGTCGGGGACTAGCGGAGCAGTACTTC. This gives the protein CASSRGLAEQYF.

The chain recombines TRBV7-2 with TRBJ2-7; 13 bases align to TRBD2. The V gene's germline CDR1 is SGHTA and CDR2 FQGNSA. The V gene end was trimmed by 2 bases and the J gene end by 5 bases; junction bases not matched to a gene: 6. This CDR3 comprises 16 residues. The CDR3 region has the DNA TGTGCCAGCAGCTTATCGACTAGCGGGAGGCCCCACGAGCAGTACTTC. Protein: CASSLSTSGRPHEQYF.

There are a few counts of this clonotype. The rearrangement joins TRBV4-1 to TRBJ2-3; 9 positions agree with TRBD2. V was clipped by 8 bases and J by 4 bases; unmatched bases: 7. The CDR3 covers 14 residues. Germline V CDR1 and CDR2: MGHRA, YSYEKL. The CDR3 spells CASFSGSNPDTQYF. CDR3 bases: TGCGCCAGCTTTAGCGGGAGTAACCCAGATACGCAGTATTTT.

This clonotype turned up a few times. The chain carries TRBV7-9 and TRBJ2-2; 10 bases agree with TRBD1. CDR1 is SEHNR, CDR2 FQNEAQ, per germline (reference sequence). The ends lost 2 bases at V and 6 bases at J; junction bases unmatched: 6. The CDR3 is 16 residues long. CDR3 sequence: CASSLPTGGVSGELFF. CDR3 bases: TGTGCCAGCAGCTTACCGACAGGGGGCGTTTCCGGGGAGCTGTTTTTT.

This sequence joins TRBV4-1 and TRBJ2-2; tentatively, D is TRBD1 or TRBD2 (5 bases each). CDR1 is MGHRA and CDR2 is YSYEKL in the germline V gene. V was clipped by 2 bases and J by 7 bases, with 17 bases between them. CDR3 length equals 16 residues. In nucleotides, the CDR3 is TGCGCCAGCAGCCAATTACTAGGGGTCCCCGGCGGGGAGCTGTTTTTT. Translation gives CASSQLLGVPGGELFF.

This clonotype was counted ten times or more. This chain links TRBV11-2 with TRBJ2-1; tentatively, D is TRBD1 or TRBD2 (5 bases each). V was trimmed by 5 bases and J by 7 bases, leaving 15 bases between them. The germline V gene encodes CDR1 SGHAT and CDR2 FQNNGV. The CDR3 is made up of 14 amino acids. The CDR3 coding sequence is TGTGCCAGCAGCCCGGGACGGGGAGAGAATGAGCAGTTCTTC. Protein sequence: CASSPGRGENEQFF.

This clonotype was observed a few times. The rearrangement uses TRBV7-9 and TRBJ2-7; 11 bases are shared with TRBD1. The germline V gene has CDR1 SEHNR and CDR2 FQNEAQ (reference sequence). The trim removed 5 bases at V and 6 bases at J, leaving 9 bases unmatched. This CDR3 has 15 residues. The CDR3 DNA reads as TGTGCCAGCAGCCCGATTCTGGGACAGGGGGTCGAGCAGTACTTC. Protein: CASSPILGQGVEQYF.

This clonotype was detected ten times or more. The chain is built from TRBV6-5 and TRBJ2-1; D is possibly TRBD2 (5 bases). V was clipped by 4 bases and J by 7 bases, with 8 bases between them. CDR3 length: 12 amino acids. Germline V gives CDR1 MNHEY, CDR2 SVGAGI. CDR3 bases: TGTGCCAGCAGTTTGCCGGGAAATGAGCAGTTCTTC. Protein sequence: CASSLPGNEQFF.